What follows describes a single T cell receptor (beta chain). The assay was run at deep level. Data came from immunoSEQ multiplex PCR; TCRdb stores just in-frame clones and leaves some out. The data show 1.5 million to 2.5 million clones, with about 95% seen just once and 1% to 1.5% held by the top ten. The sample originates from a study of shared clonotypes between healthy human individuals. Turning to the study itself: Sampling drew on donors who were a couple of women and three men aged 18 to 49.

Naive CD8 cells lacked CD45RO and underwent positive selection for CCR7, leaving out terminally differentiated effector memory CD45RA+ cells. V was pared by 5 bases and J by 7 bases, with 12 bases between. CDR1 MGHRA and CDR2 YSYEKL come from the germline V gene. There are 13 residues in the CDR3. The TCR originated in a man aged 18 to 29 in good health. Sequenced material: naive CD8+ T cells sorted from blood. V gene TRBV4-1 combines with J gene TRBJ2-1; D unresolved. The CDR3 protein is CASSGPRRNEQFF. CDR3 bases: TGCGCCAGCAGCGGCCCCAGAAGAAATGAGCAGTTCTTC.